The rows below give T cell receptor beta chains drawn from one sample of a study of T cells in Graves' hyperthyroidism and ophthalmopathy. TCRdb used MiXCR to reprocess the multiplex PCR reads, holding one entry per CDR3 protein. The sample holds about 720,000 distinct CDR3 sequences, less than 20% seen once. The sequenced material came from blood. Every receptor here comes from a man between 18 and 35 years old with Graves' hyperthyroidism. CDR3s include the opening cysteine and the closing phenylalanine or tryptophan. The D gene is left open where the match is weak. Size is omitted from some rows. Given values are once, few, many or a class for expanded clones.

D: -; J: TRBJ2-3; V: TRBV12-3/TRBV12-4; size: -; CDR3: CASSTGHTDTQYF; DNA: TGTGCCAGCAGCACAGGACACACAGATACGCAGTATTTT
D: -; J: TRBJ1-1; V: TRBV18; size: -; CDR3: CASSRTGTMNTEAFF; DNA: TGTGCCAGCTCGCGTACAGGAACTATGAACACTGAAGCTTTCTTT
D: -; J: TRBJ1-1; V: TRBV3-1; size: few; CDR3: CASSPSPRNTEAFF; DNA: TGTGCCAGCAGCCCCTCGCCAAGAAACACTGAAGCTTTCTTT
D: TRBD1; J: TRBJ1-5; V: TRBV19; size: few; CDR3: CASSFGAGGGNQPQHF; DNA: TGTGCCAGTAGTTTCGGGGCAGGGGGCGGCAATCAGCCCCAGCATTTT
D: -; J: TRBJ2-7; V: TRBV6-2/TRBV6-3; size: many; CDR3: CASRYPDYEQYF; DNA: TGTGCCAGCAGATACCCGGACTACGAGCAGTACTTC
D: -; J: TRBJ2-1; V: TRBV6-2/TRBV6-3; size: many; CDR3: CASSPGPFNEQFF; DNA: TGTGCCAGCAGCCCAGGGCCTTTCAATGAGCAGTTCTTC
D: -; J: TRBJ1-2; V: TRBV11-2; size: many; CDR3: CASSSPTGYGYTF; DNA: TGTGCCAGCAGCTCCCCGACCGGTTATGGCTACACCTTC
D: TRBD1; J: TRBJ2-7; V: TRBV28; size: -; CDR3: CASSSQTGTVGPRSYEQYF; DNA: TGTGCCAGCAGTTCTCAGACCGGGACAGTGGGCCCAAGATCCTACGAGCAGTACTTC
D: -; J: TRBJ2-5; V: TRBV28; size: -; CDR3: CASSYEGGAHVETQYF; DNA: TGTGCCAGCAGTTACGAAGGGGGTGCCCACGTAGAGACCCAGTACTTC
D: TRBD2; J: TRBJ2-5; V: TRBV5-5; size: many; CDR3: CASSLELAGFQETQYF; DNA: TGTGCCAGCAGCTTGGAGCTAGCGGGGTTCCAAGAGACCCAGTACTTC
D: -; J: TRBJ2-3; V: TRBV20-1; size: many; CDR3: CSASDLKPTDTQYF; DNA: TGCAGTGCTAGTGACCTGAAGCCCACAGATACGCAGTATTTT
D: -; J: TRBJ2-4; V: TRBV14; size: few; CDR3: CASSQLGTAKNIQYF; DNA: TGTGCCAGCAGCCAACTCGGGACGGCCAAAAACATTCAGTACTTC
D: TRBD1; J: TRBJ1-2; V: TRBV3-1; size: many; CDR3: CASRPSPGQRSYGYTF; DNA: TGTGCCAGCAGGCCTAGTCCGGGACAGAGATCCTATGGCTACACCTTC
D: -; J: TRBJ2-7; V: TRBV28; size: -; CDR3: CATSGESDSYEQYF; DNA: TGTGCCACGAGCGGCGAGAGCGACTCCTACGAGCAGTACTTC
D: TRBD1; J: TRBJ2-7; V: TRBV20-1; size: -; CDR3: CSAREVPGQGVYEQYF; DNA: TGCAGTGCTAGAGAGGTTCCGGGACAGGGGGTCTACGAGCAGTACTTC
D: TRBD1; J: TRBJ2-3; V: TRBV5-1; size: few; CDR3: CASSLPTGFDTDTQYF; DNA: TGCGCCAGCAGCCTACCGACAGGGTTCGATACAGATACGCAGTATTTT
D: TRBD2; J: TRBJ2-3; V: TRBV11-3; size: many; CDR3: CASSLIAGGSTDTQYF; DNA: TGTGCCAGCAGCTTAATCGCGGGAGGCAGCACAGATACGCAGTATTTT
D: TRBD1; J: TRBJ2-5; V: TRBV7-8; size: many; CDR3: CASSPPFGTGVVETQYF; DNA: TGTGCCAGCAGCCCCCCCTTTGGTACAGGGGTCGTGGAGACCCAGTACTTC
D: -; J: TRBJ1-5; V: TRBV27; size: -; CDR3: CASSLYSGGAGNQPQHF; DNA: TGTGCCAGCAGTTTATACTCTGGAGGGGCCGGTAATCAGCCCCAGCATTTT
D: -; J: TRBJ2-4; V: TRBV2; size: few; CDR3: CASSEQGPRLAKNIQYF; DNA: TGTGCCAGCAGTGAACAGGGACCTCGTCTAGCCAAAAACATTCAGTACTTC
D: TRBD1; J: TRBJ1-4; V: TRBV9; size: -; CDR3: CASSVGPGGAVEKLFF; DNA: TGTGCCAGCAGCGTCGGTCCAGGGGGCGCGGTTGAAAAACTGTTTTTT
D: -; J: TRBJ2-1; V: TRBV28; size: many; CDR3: CASSFGDRSYNEQFF; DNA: TGTGCCAGCAGTTTTGGCGATAGGTCCTACAATGAGCAGTTCTTC
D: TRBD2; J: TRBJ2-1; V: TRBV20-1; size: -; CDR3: CSAETGLAGIYEQFF; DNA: TGCAGTGCTGAGACTGGACTAGCGGGAATCTATGAGCAGTTCTTC
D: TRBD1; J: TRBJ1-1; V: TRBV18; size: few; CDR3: CASSPRTGGSTEAFF; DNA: TGTGCCAGCTCACCACGGACAGGGGGGAGCACTGAAGCTTTCTTT
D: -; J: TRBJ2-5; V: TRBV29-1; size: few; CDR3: CSVVSRQGETQYF; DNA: TGCAGCGTTGTATCGAGGCAGGGGGAGACCCAGTACTTC
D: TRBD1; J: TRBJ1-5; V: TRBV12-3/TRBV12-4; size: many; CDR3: CASRTGDRHSNQPQHF; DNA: TGTGCCAGCAGGACCGGGGACAGACATAGCAATCAGCCCCAGCATTTT
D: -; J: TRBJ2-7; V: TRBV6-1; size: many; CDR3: CASSYLGTQGEQYF; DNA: TGTGCCAGCAGTTACCTCGGGACCCAAGGAGAGCAGTACTTC
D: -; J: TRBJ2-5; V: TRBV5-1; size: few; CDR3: CASSLANSPGETQYF; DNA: TGCGCCAGCAGCTTGGCCAACTCTCCGGGGGAGACCCAGTACTTC
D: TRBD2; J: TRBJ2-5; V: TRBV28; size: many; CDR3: CASSASGQETQYF; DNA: TGTGCCAGCAGCGCTAGCGGCCAAGAGACCCAGTACTTC
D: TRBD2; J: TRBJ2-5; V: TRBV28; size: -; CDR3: CASSRTGTSLQETQYF; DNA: TGTGCCAGCAGTCGCACAGGGACTAGCCTACAAGAGACCCAGTACTTC
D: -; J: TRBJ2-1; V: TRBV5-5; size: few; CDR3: CASSLDGFYNEQFF; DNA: TGTGCCAGCAGCTTGGACGGTTTCTACAATGAGCAGTTCTTC
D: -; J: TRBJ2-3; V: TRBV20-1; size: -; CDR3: CSAILPQGVDTQYF; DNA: TGCAGTGCTATACTCCCCCAAGGGGTGGATACGCAGTATTTT
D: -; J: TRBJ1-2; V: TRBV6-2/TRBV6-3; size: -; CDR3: CASSYPGHGNYGYTF; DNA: TGTGCCAGCAGTTACCCAGGACACGGTAACTATGGCTACACCTTC
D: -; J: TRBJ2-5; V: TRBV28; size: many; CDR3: CASRDEETQYF; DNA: TGTGCCAGCAGGGACGAAGAGACCCAGTACTTC